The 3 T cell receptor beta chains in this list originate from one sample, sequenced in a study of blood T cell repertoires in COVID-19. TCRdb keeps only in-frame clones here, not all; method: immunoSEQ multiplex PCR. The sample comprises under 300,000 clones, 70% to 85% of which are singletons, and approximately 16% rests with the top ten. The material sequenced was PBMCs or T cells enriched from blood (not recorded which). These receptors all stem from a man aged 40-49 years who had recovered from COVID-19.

The CDR3 DNA reads as TGTGCCAGCAGCCAAGATGGGGGGGCGGGTGAAGCTTTCTTT. Translating it yields CASSQDGGAGEAFF. This chain connects TRBV3-1 (or the pseudogene TRBV3-2) to TRBJ1-1, with D tentatively TRBD1 (6 bases). V was clipped by 0 bases and J by 7 bases, with 12 bases between them. The CDR3 totals 14 residues. Per germline, CDR1 LGHDT and CDR2 YNNKEL (reference sequence).

For the CDR3, the DNA is TGTGCCAGCAGTACGGCCGGGACTAGCGGGATGGAGACCCAGTACTTC. Protein product: CASSTAGTSGMETQYF. The V and J genes are TRBV28 and TRBJ2-5, with TRBD2 matching 13 bases. The V segment lost 5 bases and the J segment 5 bases; nucleotides outside the gene matches: 8. CDR3 size: 16 residues. From germline, CDR1 is MDHEN and CDR2 SYDVKM.

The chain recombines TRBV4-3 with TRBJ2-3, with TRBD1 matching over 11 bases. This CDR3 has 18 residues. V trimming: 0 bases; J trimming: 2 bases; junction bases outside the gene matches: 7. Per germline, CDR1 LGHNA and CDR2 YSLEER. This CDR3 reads CASSQESRTGGLTDTQYF. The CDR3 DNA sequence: TGCGCCAGCAGCCAAGAATCTCGGACAGGGGGCCTCACAGATACGCAGTATTTT.